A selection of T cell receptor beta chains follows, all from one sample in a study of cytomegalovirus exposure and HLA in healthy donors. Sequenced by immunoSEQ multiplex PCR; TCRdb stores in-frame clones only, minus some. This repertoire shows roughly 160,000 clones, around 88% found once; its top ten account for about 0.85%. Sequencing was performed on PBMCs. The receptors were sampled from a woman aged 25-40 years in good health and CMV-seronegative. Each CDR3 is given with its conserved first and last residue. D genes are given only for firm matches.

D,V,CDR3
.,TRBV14,CASSLGGTPPYEQYF
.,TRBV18,CASLSSLAAPTDTQYF
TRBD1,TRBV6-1,CASSGQGHLNEQFF
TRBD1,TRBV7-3,CASSSSGTGPNTIYF
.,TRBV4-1,CASSQVSGHPDQPQHF
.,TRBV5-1,CASSLGVLTGQYF
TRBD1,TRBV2,CASTEGQGRTGELFF
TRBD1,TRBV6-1,CASSPDRGYEQYF
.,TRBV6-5,CASSYFLGTDTQYF
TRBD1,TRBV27,CASTPEEQGISGANVLTF
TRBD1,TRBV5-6,CASSPDRGGYEQYF
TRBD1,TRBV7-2,CASSFGQGVTYF
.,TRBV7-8,CASSRHPSLLNTEAFF
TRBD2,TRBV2,CASLSRVLAGGATGELFF
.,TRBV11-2,CASNPGGGYEQYF
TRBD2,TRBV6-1,CASSTKRGGEQFF
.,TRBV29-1,CSAGLLGDTQYF
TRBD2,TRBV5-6,CASSLTGGLNTGELFF
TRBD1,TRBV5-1,CASSSWTGTETQYF
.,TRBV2,CASSAGWGLLQETQYF
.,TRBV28,CASSNLYEKLFF
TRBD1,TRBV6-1,CALGAGTGGSEQYF
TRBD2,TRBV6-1,CASSDRTSGESGGTQYF
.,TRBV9,CASSFGQTNTEAFF
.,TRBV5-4,CASSYPGTPSGANVLTF
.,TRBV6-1,CASSEAEEYF
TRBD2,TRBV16,CASSQYGGGSYNEQFF
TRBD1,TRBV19,CASRRGGVVNEAFF
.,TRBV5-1,CASSNYISEQYF
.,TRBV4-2,CASSRGPGSGNTIYF
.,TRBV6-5,CATEGETNKQFF
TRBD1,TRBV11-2,CASSLDRGRGTEAFF
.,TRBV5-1,CASSWGGTEAFF